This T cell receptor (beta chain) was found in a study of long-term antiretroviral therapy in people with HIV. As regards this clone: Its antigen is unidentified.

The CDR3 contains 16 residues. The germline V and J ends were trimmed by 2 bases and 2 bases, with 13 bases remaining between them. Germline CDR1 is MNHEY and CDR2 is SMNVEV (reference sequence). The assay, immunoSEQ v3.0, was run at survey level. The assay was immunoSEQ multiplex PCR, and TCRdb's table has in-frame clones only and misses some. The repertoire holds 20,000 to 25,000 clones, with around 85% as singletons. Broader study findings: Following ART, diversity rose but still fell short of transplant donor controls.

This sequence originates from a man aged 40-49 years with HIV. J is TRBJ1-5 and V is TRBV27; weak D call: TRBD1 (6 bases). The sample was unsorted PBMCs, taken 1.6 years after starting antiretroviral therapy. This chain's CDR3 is CASSLIGGRGNQPQHF. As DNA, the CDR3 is TGTGCCAGCAGTTTAATCGGGGGCCGGGGCAATCAGCCCCAGCATTTT.